This T cell receptor (beta chain) was identified in a study of OX40 agonist ivuxolimab in advanced cancers. Germline values: CDR1 MNHEY, CDR2 SVGAGI. The V end was cut by 6 bases, the J end by 4 bases, with 11 bases between. This CDR3 is 13 amino acids long. TCRdb keeps only in-frame clones here, not all; method: immunoSEQ multiplex PCR. The profile shows roughly 62,000 clones, 92% of them singletons. The sequencing here drew on CD4+ or CD8+ T cells sorted from blood, taken in a trial of the OX40 agonist ivuxolimab. The origin of this receptor is an adult with an advanced solid tumor such as melanoma, head and neck, liver or kidney cancer. V gene TRBV6-5 combines with J gene TRBJ2-3; D call uncertain. The CDR3: CASSRGSADTQYF. DNA for the CDR3: TGTGCCAGCAGCCGTGGGTCGGCAGATACGCAGTATTTT.